A single sample is the source of the 29 T cell receptor beta chains below, sequenced in a study of T cells in Graves' hyperthyroidism and ophthalmopathy. Amplification of TCR beta CDR3 regions was performed using RNA transcripts as template. A first-round RT-PCR of the TCR CDR3 used the HTBI primer set. TCRdb re-called the multiplex PCR reads through MiXCR, storing one row per CDR3 protein. This table holds approximately 330,000 distinct CDR3 sequences, about 20% found once. Sequencing input: blood. Receptors were obtained from a woman aged 50 to 60 with Graves' hyperthyroidism.

This clonotype appeared many times. The chain links TRBV11-2 to TRBJ2-7; TRBD2 might be the D (5 bases). V dropped 5 bases and J dropped 0 bases, with 8 bases sitting between them. The length of the CDR3 is 13 residues. Germline loops: CDR1 SGHAT, CDR2 FQNNGV. The CDR3: CASSPSGSYEQYF. CDR3 bases: TGTGCCAGCAGCCCCAGCGGCTCCTACGAGCAGTACTTC.

Details on this clonotype: This may be a read error: a much more frequent sequence differs by one nucleotide. The CDR3 nucleotides are TGTGCCAGCAGTTTTGATCTGAGCTCCTACGGGCAGTACTTC. Translated, it gives CASSFDLSSYGQYF. The chain joins TRBV12-3 or TRBV12-4 to TRBJ2-7; D not certain. This CDR3 spans 14 amino acids.

In its sample, this clonotype was seen many times. The rearrangement joins TRBV20-1 to TRBJ2-7; 7 bases match TRBD1. V lost 5 bases to trimming and J lost 6 bases; unmatched junction nucleotides: 10. Germline CDR1 DFQATT, CDR2 SNEGSKA (reference sequence). The CDR3 has 13 amino acids. The CDR3 DNA reads as TGCAGTGCTGGCCAGGGGGTGCCCTCCGAGCAGTACTTC. Protein product: CSAGQGVPSEQYF.

This clonotype was counted at least ten times. This chain joins TRBV2 and TRBJ2-2; D may be TRBD2 (6 bases). Germline CDR1 and CDR2: SNHLY and FYNNEI. CDR3 length: 14 residues. Trimming shortened V by 3 bases and J by 6 bases, and 11 bases separated the two germline ends. The chain's CDR3 is CASSDGWGAGELFF. CDR3 nucleotides: TGTGCCAGCAGTGATGGGTGGGGGGCCGGGGAGCTGTTTTTT.

This clonotype was detected only a few times. V is TRBV6-1 and J is TRBJ1-4; maybe TRBD1 (6 bases). Trimming removed 8 bases from V and 8 bases from J, with 18 bases in between. CDR3 size: 14 residues. Germline CDR1 reads MNHNS; CDR2 reads SASEGT. Written as DNA, the CDR3 is TGTGCCAGCTTGGAGCGGGGGGCACAGGAAAAACTGTTTTTT. This codes for CASLERGAQEKLFF.

This clonotype was observed at least ten times. The chain couples TRBV12-3 or TRBV12-4 to TRBJ2-1; possibly TRBD1 or TRBD2 for D (5 bases each). The CDR3 length is 13 residues. Trimming left V 8 bases short and J 6 bases short, with 14 bases between. In DNA, the CDR3 is TGTGCCAGCGCCGGGGCGTTAGCCAATGAGCAGTTCTTC. Its translation: CASAGALANEQFF.

This clonotype was observed a handful of times. The chain recombines TRBV5-1 with TRBJ2-3; 7 nucleotides agree with TRBD1. This CDR3 contains 15 residues. Germline V gives CDR1 SGHRS, CDR2 YFSETQ. J lost 2 bases, V lost 2 bases, and 5 bases had no gene match. The CDR3 is CASSFQGQTTDTQYF. In DNA form, the CDR3 reads TGCGCCAGCAGCTTCCAGGGACAGACCACAGATACGCAGTATTTT.

This chain connects TRBV20-1 to TRBJ1-2, with no clear D. The length of the CDR3 is 15 residues. V lost 3 bases, J lost 2 bases, and 16 bases lay in between. Germline CDR1 and CDR2: DFQATT and SNEGSKA (reference sequence). The chain's CDR3 is CSARDRSGVNYGYTF. CDR3 in DNA: TGCAGTGCTAGGGATAGGAGCGGGGTGAACTATGGCTACACCTTC.

This clonotype was recorded a few times. This chain uses TRBV6-2 or TRBV6-3 with TRBJ2-7; 8 bases are a match to TRBD1. CDR1 is MNHEY and CDR2 is SVGEGT in the germline V gene. V gave up 8 bases and J gave up 1 base; unmatched junction bases: 7. CDR3 size: 14 residues. As DNA, the CDR3 is TGTGCCAGCGGTGACAGGGGAGAGTCCTACGAGCAGTACGTC. Translated, it gives CASGDRGESYEQYV.

This clonotype has ten or more counts. V usage is TRBV2 and J usage is TRBJ2-7; tentative D call: TRBD2 (6 bases). CDR1 and CDR2 (germline): SNHLY, FYNNEI. CDR3 size: 14 residues. V was pared by 6 bases and J by 0 bases, with 12 bases between. CDR3 loop: CASRANGGSYEQYF. The CDR3, as DNA: TGTGCCAGCAGGGCCAACGGGGGCTCCTACGAGCAGTACTTC. Full variable domain (outside the CDR3, taken from reference TRBV2 and TRBJ2-7): EPEVTQTPSHQVTQMGQEVILRCVPISNHLYFYWYRQILGQKVEFLVSFYNNEISEKSEIFDDQFSVERPDGSNFTLKIRSTKLEDSAMYFCASRANGGSYEQYFGPGTRLTVT.

The rearrangement links TRBV20-1 to TRBJ1-2; D perhaps matches TRBD1 (5 bases). The ends were cut back, 0 bases at V and 4 bases at J, with 15 bases in the middle. Germline V gene data show CDR1 as DFQATT and CDR2 as SNEGSKA (reference sequence). The CDR3 contains 15 residues. CDR3 sequence: CSARDPGESGYGYTF. Written as DNA, the CDR3 is TGCAGTGCTAGAGATCCGGGGGAATCTGGCTATGGCTACACCTTC.

This clonotype was detected many times. CDR3: CASTDPEMSYNEQFF. CDR3 coding DNA: TGCGCCAGCACAGACCCCGAGATGTCCTACAATGAGCAGTTCTTC. The rearrangement uses TRBV5-1 and TRBJ2-1; D uncertain. The germline V gene has CDR1 SGHRS and CDR2 YFSETQ. The V and J ends lost 6 bases and 1 base respectively, with 14 bases between them. The CDR3 has 15 residues.

This clonotype was detected a few times. The chain joins TRBV28 to TRBJ2-1; D ambiguous. From germline, CDR1 is MDHEN and CDR2 SYDVKM. V lost 2 bases, J lost 8 bases, and 7 bases lay in between. This CDR3 comprises 12 residues. CDR3 DNA sequence: TGTGCCAGCAGTTTAAAGGTATATGAGCAGTTCTTC. This sequence encodes CASSLKVYEQFF.

This clonotype was recorded many times. This chain joins TRBV11-2 and TRBJ1-1; weak D call: TRBD1 (5 bases). Between the trimmed V and J ends, which lost 5 bases and 3 bases, there was a span of 10 bases. Germline V gene sequence: CDR1 SGHAT, CDR2 FQNNGV. CDR3 length: 13 amino acids. The DNA for the CDR3 is TGTGCCAGCAGCCGGGACGGATACACTGAAGCTTTCTTT. Translating it yields CASSRDGYTEAFF.

The genes are TRBV9 and TRBJ2-3, with 10 bases that match TRBD2. Per germline, CDR1 SGDLS and CDR2 YYNGEE. The CDR3 extends over 18 amino acids. Unmatched junction bases numbered 13, after V lost 4 bases and J lost 2 bases. The CDR3 is CASSPYRGLAGVTDTQYF. The CDR3 DNA reads TGTGCCAGCAGCCCATACCGAGGTCTAGCGGGGGTCACAGATACGCAGTATTTT. Variable domain in full (rest from reference TRBV9 and TRBJ2-3): DSGVTQTPKHLITATGQRVTLRCSPRSGDLSVYWYQQSLDQGLQFLIQYYNGEERAKGNILERFSAQQFPDLHSELNLSSLELGDSALYFCASSPYRGLAGVTDTQYFGPGTRLTVL.

V and J are TRBV27 and TRBJ1-2; TRBD1 might be the D (5 bases). The CDR3 runs 15 residues. Germline loops: CDR1 MNHEY, CDR2 SMNVEV (reference sequence). Trimming removed 5 bases at V and 0 bases at J, with 13 bases between. The CDR3 region is CASSEPWTSNYGYTF. DNA of the CDR3: TGTGCCAGCAGTGAGCCCTGGACATCTAACTATGGCTACACCTTC.

This chain joins TRBV18 and TRBJ2-7; maybe TRBD2 (6 bases). Trimming removed 4 bases at V and 3 bases at J, with 10 bases between. CDR3 length: 13 residues. Germline V gives CDR1 KGHSH, CDR2 LQKENI. In DNA, the CDR3 is TGTGCCAGCTCACACCGGGAGCACTACGAGCAGTACTTC. Translating gives CASSHREHYEQYF.

The CDR3 is CAWSPEGDTQYF. DNA of the CDR3: TGTGCCTGGAGTCCCGAAGGGGATACGCAGTATTTT. The chain combines TRBV30 with TRBJ2-3; unclear D gene. The germline V gene encodes CDR1 GTSNPN and CDR2 SVGIG (reference sequence). The CDR3 sequence is 12 residues long. The V gene lost 2 bases and the J gene lost 6 bases, with 9 bases spanning the gap.

This clonotype was counted a few times. The chain links TRBV5-1 to TRBJ2-4, with D uncertain. Trimming stripped 0 bases from V and 1 base from J, with 11 bases between. CDR1 and CDR2 from the germline V gene are SGHRS and YFSETQ. CDR3 length: 16 amino acids. The CDR3 DNA reads as TGCGCCAGCAGCTTGGAATTAGTTGGGGCCAAAAACATTCAGTACTTC. The encoded protein is CASSLELVGAKNIQYF. The whole variable domain, filled in from reference TRBV5-1 and TRBJ2-4, reads KAGVTQTPRYLIKTRGQQVTLSCSPISGHRSVSWYQQTPGQGLQFLFEYFSETQRNKGNFPGRFSGRQFSNSRSEMNVSTLELGDSALYLCASSLELVGAKNIQYFGAGTRLSVL.

This clonotype was recorded many times. The rearrangement links TRBV10-1 to TRBJ1-1; D gene ambiguous. This CDR3 has 12 residues. The V and J ends lost 2 bases and 8 bases respectively, with 9 bases between them. Germline V gene data show CDR1 as WNHNN and CDR2 as SYGVQD (reference sequence). This CDR3 reads CASSENGREAFF. The CDR3 DNA is TGCGCCAGCAGTGAGAATGGCAGGGAAGCTTTCTTT.

There are many counts of this clonotype. The chain combines TRBV28 with TRBJ1-1; the D is unclear. V was shortened by 3 bases and J by 0 bases, with 8 bases between the two germline ends. CDR3 length: 14 residues. The germline V gene has CDR1 MDHEN and CDR2 SYDVKM. The CDR3 here is CASSFRRLNTEAFF. CDR3 coding DNA: TGTGCCAGCAGTTTTAGACGCCTGAACACTGAAGCTTTCTTT.

This clonotype appeared a single time. This chain joins TRBV24-1 and TRBJ2-2, with D hard to call. Germline V gene lookup returns CDR1 KGHDR and CDR2 SFDVKD. This CDR3 spans 15 amino acids. V lost 1 base and J lost 1, with 6 bases in between. The CDR3 loop reads CATSDLGLNTGELFF. In DNA form, the CDR3 reads TGTGCCACCAGTGATTTAGGGTTGAACACCGGGGAGCTGTTTTTT.

This clonotype was observed a few times. V and J are TRBV6-6 and TRBJ2-7, with 8 positions matching TRBD2. The length of the CDR3 is 15 residues. Germline V lookup: CDR1 MNHNY, CDR2 SVGAGI (reference sequence). Trimming removed 2 bases from V and 5 bases from J; junction bases left unmatched: 8. CDR3 nucleotide sequence: TGTGCCAGCAGTTACGGCAGCGGGAGTCTAAACGAGCAGTACTTC. Its protein product is CASSYGSGSLNEQYF.

This clonotype was picked up a small number of times. J is TRBJ2-6 and V is TRBV6-1; D may be TRBD2 (6 bases). V was pared by 3 bases and J by 4 bases, with 10 bases between. The CDR3 has 15 residues. Germline CDR1 and CDR2: MNHNS and SASEGT. The CDR3 DNA reads as TGTGCCAGCAGTGACGGGGGAACCGGGGCCAACGTCCTGACTTTC. This codes for CASSDGGTGANVLTF.

The chain carries TRBV6-5 and TRBJ2-1; TRBD1 might be the D (6 bases). The germline CDR1 and CDR2 sequences are MNHEY and SVGAGI. This CDR3 spans 15 amino acids. V lost 4 bases and J lost 7, with 17 bases in between. Here the CDR3 DNA reads TGTGCCAGCAGTTCGGGTGGGGGCGCATGGAATGAGCAGTTCTTC. The encoded protein is CASSSGGGAWNEQFF.

The V gene is TRBV29-1, the J gene TRBJ1-2; D is ambiguous. V shed 1 base and J shed 6 bases, with 3 bases lying between them. Looked up from germline, CDR1 is SQVTM and CDR2 is ANQGSEA. The CDR3 runs 10 residues. The DNA of the CDR3 is TGCAGCGTTGAAGCTAATGGCTACACCTTC. This translates into CSVEANGYTF.

This clonotype was recorded at least ten times. This chain joins TRBV11-2 and TRBJ1-4, with a weak D call TRBD1 (5 bases). CDR3 length: 17 residues. With 3 bases removed from V and 5 bases from J, the gap between germline ends came to 19 bases. CDR1 is SGHAT, CDR2 FQNNGV, per germline. The CDR3 region has the DNA TGTGCCAGCAGCTTCCACGGTCGAATGGGGGAAAATGAAAAACTGTTTTTT. Amino acids: CASSFHGRMGENEKLFF.

There are a few counts of this clonotype. V gene TRBV29-1 combines with J gene TRBJ1-4; 8 nucleotides agree with TRBD1. CDR3 size: 14 residues. Germline V gene sequence: CDR1 SQVTM, CDR2 ANQGSEA. The V segment lost 7 bases and the J segment 6 bases; nucleotides outside the gene matches: 10. The CDR3 protein is CSAQQDRVYEKLFF. As DNA, the CDR3 is TGCAGCGCCCAACAGGACAGGGTCTATGAAAAACTGTTTTTT.

Points on this clonotype: A much larger clone differs by one base, so this may be a read error. The chain couples TRBV6-1 to TRBJ1-2; possible D gene TRBD1, 5 bases. CDR3 length equals 15 residues. Germline loops: CDR1 MNHNS, CDR2 SASEGT. Trimming removed 0 bases from V and 2 bases from J, with 10 bases in between. CDR3 loop: CASSEALRANYGYTF. CDR3 nucleotides: TGTGCCAGCAGTGAAGCGCTCAGGGCGAACTATGGCTACACCTTC.